This is a list of T cell receptor beta chains from one sample in a study of read filtering for tumor transcriptome and immune sequencing. Each CDR3 protein is one row after TCRdb ran MiXCR on the reads. The sample shows approximately 45,000 distinct CDR3 sequences, around 20% of them seen only once. The sequencing input was a population of CD138-negative cells sorted from bone marrow. Every receptor here comes from a donor at least 40 years old with multiple myeloma. CDR3s include the opening cysteine and the closing phenylalanine or tryptophan. Each record gives: clone size, V gene, J gene, D gene, CDR3 protein, CDR3 DNA. D genes are given only for firm matches. Clone size, where shown, is once, few, many, or a class for clones that have expanded.

many,TRBV20-1,TRBJ1-4,.,CSARDRGGKLFF,TGCAGTGCTAGAGATCGGGGGGGAAAACTGTTTTTT
many,TRBV7-2,TRBJ2-5,TRBD2,CASTNGGRETQYF,TGTGCCAGCACCAACGGGGGGAGGGAGACCCAGTACTTC
.,TRBV5-1,TRBJ2-7,.,CASSEGVSYEQYF,TGCGCCAGCTCAGAAGGGGTATCCTACGAGCAGTACTTC
.,TRBV4-2,TRBJ2-3,TRBD2,CASSQGAAGGPSSADTQYF,TGTGCCAGCAGCCAAGGTGCAGCGGGAGGACCTTCAAGCGCAGATACGCAGTATTTT
.,TRBV28,TRBJ2-7,TRBD2,CASSFESGTSGRPYEQYF,TGTGCCAGCAGTTTCGAGTCCGGGACTAGCGGGAGGCCCTACGAGCAGTACTTC
many,TRBV15,TRBJ2-7,TRBD1,CATSRDRTGGFHEQYF,TGTGCCACCAGCAGAGATCGAACAGGGGGCTTCCACGAGCAGTACTTC
many,TRBV3-1,TRBJ1-1,.,CASSQQGPEAFF,TGTGCCAGCAGCCAACAGGGACCTGAAGCTTTCTTT
.,TRBV20-1,TRBJ2-7,.,CSARDLGRGPYEQYF,TGCAGTGCTAGAGATCTTGGCAGGGGCCCCTACGAGCAGTACTTC
.,TRBV6-2/TRBV6-3,TRBJ2-1,.,CASTPNSYNEQFF,TGTGCCAGCACCCCCAACTCCTACAATGAGCAGTTCTTC
many,TRBV27,TRBJ1-5,.,CASSLVWGGYSNQPQHF,TGTGCCAGCAGTTTAGTTTGGGGAGGTTATAGCAATCAGCCCCAGCATTTT
many,TRBV4-3,TRBJ2-2,TRBD2,CASSPASGSWYTGELFF,TGCGCCAGCAGCCCAGCTAGCGGGAGTTGGTACACCGGGGAGCTGTTTTTT
.,TRBV11-2,TRBJ2-1,.,CASSVPKATVVNEQFF,TGTGCCAGCAGCGTACCGAAGGCGACAGTCGTAAATGAGCAGTTCTTC
many,TRBV10-1,TRBJ2-1,TRBD2,CASSSGREGNEQFF,TGCGCCAGCAGCTCCGGGCGGGAGGGAAATGAGCAGTTCTTC
.,TRBV11-2,TRBJ2-5,.,CASSFFPQGSEETQYF,TGTGCCAGCAGCTTTTTCCCACAGGGATCCGAGGAGACCCAGTACTTC
many,TRBV7-2,TRBJ2-5,.,CASSQQGGDKETQYF,TGTGCCAGCAGTCAACAGGGGGGGGATAAAGAGACCCAGTACTTC